Below, 24 T cell receptor beta chains from the same sample are listed, as sequenced in a study of T-cell memory formation after mild COVID-19. TCRdb itself ran the 5' RACE reads through MiXCR, one entry per CDR3 protein. The table shows approximately 580,000 distinct CDR3 sequences, with roughly 20% occurring only once. The sample consisted of PBMCs or a T cell subset sorted from them (not recorded which). These receptors were collected from an adult woman who had mild COVID-19 (a few samples of this study predate the infection). Cell type and time point are not known.

This clonotype was seen ten or more times. The rearrangement uses TRBV30 and TRBJ2-7; 9 bases align to TRBD1. V was pared by 3 bases and J by 3 bases, with 15 bases of the junction left unmatched. Germline CDR1 is GTSNPN and CDR2 is SVGIG (reference sequence). The CDR3 runs 17 residues. CDR3 DNA sequence: TGTGCCTGGAGAGCCCTAACCCCAGGGACAGGGTACTACGAGCAGTACTTC. This gives the protein CAWRALTPGTGYYEQYF.

This clonotype came up a few times. The chain is built from TRBV9 and TRBJ2-5; 7 bases align to TRBD2. V shed 4 bases and J 5 bases; nucleotides not matched to a gene: 11. Germline-derived CDR1 and CDR2 are SGDLS and YYNGEE. The CDR3 has 15 residues. The CDR3 protein is CASSPEGSGFETQYF. CDR3 DNA: TGTGCCAGCAGCCCCGAAGGTAGCGGGTTTGAGACCCAGTACTTC.

The gene calls are TRBV18 and TRBJ2-3; D gene unclear. The CDR3 is made up of 12 amino acids. With 9 bases removed from V and 8 bases from J, the gap between germline ends came to 15 bases. Germline-derived CDR1 and CDR2 are KGHSH and LQKENI. The CDR3 region is CASADGKSTQYF. The CDR3 DNA is TGTGCCAGTGCAGATGGGAAGTCTACGCAGTATTTT.

This clonotype was counted between two and nine times. The chain joins TRBV6-2 or TRBV6-3 to TRBJ2-1; the D gene is possibly TRBD1 (6 bases). V was clipped by 8 bases and J by 4 bases, with 27 bases between them. The length of the CDR3 is 18 residues. CDR1 MNHEY and CDR2 SVGEGT come from the germline V gene. The CDR3 spells CASRSGATRAQIYNEQFF. Here the CDR3 DNA reads TGTGCCAGCCGTTCAGGGGCGACCCGCGCCCAGATTTACAATGAGCAGTTCTTC.

The chain employs TRBV10-2 and TRBJ2-1; TRBD2 agrees at 8 bases. CDR1 is WSHSY and CDR2 is SAAADI in the germline V gene. V was clipped by 2 bases and J by 0 bases; unmatched bases: 6. The CDR3 runs 17 residues. CDR3: CASSEEGLVNSYNEQFF. The CDR3 bases are TGCGCCAGCAGTGAGGAGGGACTAGTGAACTCCTACAATGAGCAGTTCTTC.

This chain links TRBV7-6 with TRBJ2-3; D not resolved. CDR1 is SGHVS, CDR2 FNYEAQ, per germline. The CDR3 covers 15 residues. V was cut by 1 base and J by 2 bases, with 10 bases left in between. CDR3 coding DNA: TGTGCCAGCAGCTTAGGGACGGGCCCCACAGATACGCAGTATTTT. This codes for CASSLGTGPTDTQYF.

This clonotype was recorded a few times. V gene TRBV7-9 combines with J gene TRBJ1-1; 7 bases match TRBD1. Germline V gives CDR1 SEHNR, CDR2 FQNEAQ (reference sequence). V gave up 5 bases and J gave up 0 bases; unmatched junction bases: 6. This CDR3 region has 15 residues. CDR3 coding DNA: TGTGCCAGCAGCCCAAAAAGGGGGCTGAACACTGAAGCTTTCTTT. Its protein is CASSPKRGLNTEAFF.

The chain combines TRBV3-1 with TRBJ2-2, with no clear D. The CDR3 extends over 14 amino acids. Per germline, CDR1 LGHDT and CDR2 YNNKEL (reference sequence). Trimming took off 5 bases at V and 6 bases at J, with 13 bases between the two ends. The chain's CDR3 is CASSTTRSSGELFF. The CDR3 DNA reads TGTGCCAGCAGCACGACCCGGTCGTCCGGGGAGCTGTTTTTT.

The chain links TRBV5-1 to TRBJ2-2; D call uncertain. The CDR3 is 16 residues long. Germline V gives CDR1 SGHRS, CDR2 YFSETQ. Trimming took off 0 bases at V and 4 bases at J, with 13 bases between the two ends. CDR3 coding DNA: TGCGCCAGCAGCTTGGCCGAATGGGGTACCACCGGGGAGCTGTTTTTT. Translating gives CASSLAEWGTTGELFF. Full variable domain (rest looked up from reference TRBV5-1 and TRBJ2-2): KAGVTQTPRYLIKTRGQQVTLSCSPISGHRSVSWYQQTPGQGLQFLFEYFSETQRNKGNFPGRFSGRQFSNSRSEMNVSTLELGDSALYLCASSLAEWGTTGELFFGEGSRLTVL.

The gene calls are TRBV5-6 and TRBJ1-5; a possible D gene is TRBD1 (5 bases). The CDR3 is 12 amino acids. Germline V gene data show CDR1 as SGHDT and CDR2 as YYEEEE. The V gene lost 0 bases and the J gene lost 10 bases, with 8 bases spanning the gap. CDR3 in DNA: TGTGCCAGCAGCTTGGGGGACGAACCCCAGCATTTT. Its translation is CASSLGDEPQHF.

CDR3 loop: CASSPNTGTTDTQYF. Written as DNA, the CDR3 is TGTGCCAGCTCACCAAACACAGGGACCACAGATACGCAGTATTTT. The chain is built from TRBV18 and TRBJ2-3; tentative D call: TRBD1 (6 bases). Germline-derived CDR1 and CDR2 are KGHSH and LQKENI. Trimming pared 2 bases from V and 2 bases from J, leaving 11 bases between. The CDR3 consists of 15 residues. Based on the CDR3 plus reference TRBV18 and TRBJ2-3, the full variable domain is NAGVMQNPRHLVRRRGQEARLRCSPMKGHSHVYWYRQLPEEGLKFMVYLQKENIIDESGMPKERFSAEFPKEGPSILRIQQVVRGDSAAYFCASSPNTGTTDTQYFGPGTRLTVL.

The V and J genes are TRBV24-1 and TRBJ2-2; tentatively, D is TRBD1 (6 bases). Trimming shortened V by 4 bases and J by 0 bases, and 17 bases separated the two germline ends. CDR1 is KGHDR, CDR2 SFDVKD, per germline. This CDR3 contains 18 residues. In DNA form, the CDR3 reads TGTGCCACCAGTGAGCCATCCGGGACAACCCCGAACACCGGGGAGCTGTTTTTT. This encodes CATSEPSGTTPNTGELFF.

This clonotype was seen a handful of times. The chain couples TRBV6-5 to TRBJ2-7; 11 bases map to TRBD2. The ends lost 7 bases at V and 0 bases at J; junction bases unmatched: 8. There are 16 residues in the CDR3. Germline CDR1 reads MNHEY; CDR2 reads SVGAGI. CDR3 sequence (DNA): TGTGCCAGCACCTGGGGACTAGCGGCTAGCTCCTACGAGCAGTACTTC. Its translation: CASTWGLAASSYEQYF.

This chain uses TRBV7-9 with TRBJ2-1; D unresolved. Germline CDR1 SEHNR, CDR2 FQNEAQ (reference sequence). The CDR3 has 12 amino acids. Between the trimmed V and J ends, which lost 1 base and 12 bases, there was a span of 10 bases. This CDR3 reads CASSLGVQRQFF. The CDR3 DNA reads as TGTGCCAGCAGCTTAGGGGTCCAGCGGCAGTTCTTC.

This sequence joins TRBV3-1 and TRBJ2-1; perhaps D is TRBD1 or TRBD2 (5 bases each). The CDR3 runs to 13 residues. Germline assignment: CDR1 LGHDT and CDR2 YNNKEL (reference sequence). With 4 bases removed from V and 9 bases from J, the gap between germline ends came to 13 bases. CDR3 bases: TGTGCCAGCAGCCCGGGATGGCAGGGTGAGCAGTTCTTC. The encoded protein is CASSPGWQGEQFF.

This clonotype was recorded at least ten times. This chain connects TRBV4-2 to TRBJ2-7; D perhaps matches TRBD2 (6 bases). CDR1 is LGHNA and CDR2 is YNFKEQ in the germline V gene. The CDR3 totals 15 residues. Trimming pared 0 bases from V and 6 bases from J, leaving 15 bases between. CDR3 in amino acids: CASSQDITLAGEQYF. In DNA, the CDR3 is TGTGCCAGCAGCCAAGATATTACACTAGCAGGCGAGCAGTACTTC.

This clonotype was observed a few times. The chain is built from TRBV7-2 and TRBJ1-2; no clear D. Germline CDR1 reads SGHTA; CDR2 reads FQGNSA. This CDR3 has 13 amino acids. Between the trimmed V and J ends, which lost 3 bases and 6 bases, there was a span of 11 bases. The CDR3 is CASSFSSRNGYTF. DNA of the CDR3: TGTGCCAGCAGCTTTAGCAGTCGGAATGGCTACACCTTC.

This rearrangement joins TRBV28 to TRBJ1-2; no clear D. CDR1 and CDR2 from the germline V gene are MDHEN and SYDVKM. Trimming pared 8 bases from V and 2 bases from J, leaving 6 bases between. There are 11 residues in the CDR3. CDR3 protein: CASGQNYGYTF. The CDR3 nucleotides are TGTGCCAGCGGTCAGAACTATGGCTACACCTTC.

This clonotype was picked up many times. The chain recombines TRBV7-2 with TRBJ2-3, with a possible D match to TRBD2 (5 bases). Deletions cut 5 bases from V and 2 bases from J, with 14 bases between. This CDR3 is built from 15 residues. From germline, CDR1 is SGHTA and CDR2 FQGNSA. In DNA form, the CDR3 reads TGTGCCAGCAGCCCCGGGGTAGTGATCACAGATACGCAGTATTTT. It yields the protein CASSPGVVITDTQYF.

V and J are TRBV29-1 and TRBJ2-3; 7 bases are a match to TRBD1. The CDR3 spans 12 residues. In germline, CDR1 is SQVTM, CDR2 ANQGSEA. The CDR3, as DNA: TGCAGTACAGGGGATAGCACAGATACGCAGTATTTT. As protein: CSTGDSTDTQYF.

This clonotype was seen a handful of times. The rearrangement joins TRBV4-1 to TRBJ2-7; D is ambiguous. This CDR3 is 14 amino acids long. V was cut by 3 bases and J by 0 bases, with 9 bases left in between. The germline gives CDR1 MGHRA, CDR2 YSYEKL. The CDR3 DNA sequence: TGCGCCAGCAGCCAGACCGTCGTCTCCTACGAGCAGTACTTC. Protein: CASSQTVVSYEQYF.

The genes are TRBV7-2 and TRBJ2-5; the D is unclear. Trimming shortened V by 4 bases and J by 1 base, and 13 bases separated the two germline ends. The CDR3 has 15 residues. Germline values: CDR1 SGHTA, CDR2 FQGNSA. The chain's CDR3 is CASSSIPGAQETQYF. The CDR3 DNA reads TGTGCCAGCAGCTCCATCCCAGGTGCCCAAGAGACCCAGTACTTC.

A few counts support this clonotype. J is TRBJ2-1 and V is TRBV7-9; D uncertain. V lost 5 bases to trimming and J lost 0 bases, with 17 bases between them. This CDR3 region has 17 residues. In germline, CDR1 is SEHNR, CDR2 FQNEAQ (reference sequence). CDR3 sequence (DNA): TGTGCCAGCAGCCCCCCGTCTGGGATTAGCTCCTACAATGAGCAGTTCTTC. Residues: CASSPPSGISSYNEQFF.

Regarding this clonotype: Compared with germline, one end of the junction differs, possibly owing to a read error. The chain is built from TRBV9 and TRBJ2-1; no reliable D call. Germline CDR1 is SGDLS and CDR2 is YYNGEE. This CDR3 has 13 residues. The CDR3 DNA follows: TGTGCCAGCAGCGTCTCTACAAACCCTGAGCAGTTCTTT. It codes for CASSVSTNPEQFF.